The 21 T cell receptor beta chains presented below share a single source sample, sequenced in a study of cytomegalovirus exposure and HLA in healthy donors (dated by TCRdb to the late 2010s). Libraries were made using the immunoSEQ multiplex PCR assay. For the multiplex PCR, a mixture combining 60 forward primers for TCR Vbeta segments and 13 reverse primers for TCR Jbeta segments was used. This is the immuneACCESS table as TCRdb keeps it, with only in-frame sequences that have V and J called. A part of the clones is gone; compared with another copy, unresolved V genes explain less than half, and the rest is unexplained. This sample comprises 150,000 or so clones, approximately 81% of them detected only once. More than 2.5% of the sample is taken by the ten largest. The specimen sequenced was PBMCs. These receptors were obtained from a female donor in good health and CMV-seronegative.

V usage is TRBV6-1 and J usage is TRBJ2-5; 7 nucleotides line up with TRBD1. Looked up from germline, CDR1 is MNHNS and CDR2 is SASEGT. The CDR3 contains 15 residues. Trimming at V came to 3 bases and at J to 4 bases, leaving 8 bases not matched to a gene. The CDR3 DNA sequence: TGTGCCAGCAGTGAGGGGGACAGACATGTAGAGACCCAGTACTTC. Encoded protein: CASSEGDRHVETQYF.

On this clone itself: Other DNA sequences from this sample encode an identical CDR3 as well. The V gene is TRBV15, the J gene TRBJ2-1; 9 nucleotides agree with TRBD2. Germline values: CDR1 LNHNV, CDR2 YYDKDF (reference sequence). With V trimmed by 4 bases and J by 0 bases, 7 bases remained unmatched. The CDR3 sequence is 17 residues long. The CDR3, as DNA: TGTGCCACCAGCACCGATAGCGGGAGAGGCTCCTACAATGAGCAGTTCTTC. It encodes CATSTDSGRGSYNEQFF.

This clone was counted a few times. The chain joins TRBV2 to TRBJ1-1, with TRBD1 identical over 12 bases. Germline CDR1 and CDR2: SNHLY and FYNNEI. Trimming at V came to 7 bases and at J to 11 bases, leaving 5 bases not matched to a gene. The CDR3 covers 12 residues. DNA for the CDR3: TGTGCCAGCACCGGGACAGGGGGCCGGGCTTTCTTT. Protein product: CASTGTGGRAFF.

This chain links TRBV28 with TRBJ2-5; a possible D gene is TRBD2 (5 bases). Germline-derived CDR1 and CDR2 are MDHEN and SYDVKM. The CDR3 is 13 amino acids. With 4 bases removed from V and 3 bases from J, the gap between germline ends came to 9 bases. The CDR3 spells CASSWYGEETQYF. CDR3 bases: TGTGCCAGCAGTTGGTACGGGGAAGAGACCCAGTACTTC.

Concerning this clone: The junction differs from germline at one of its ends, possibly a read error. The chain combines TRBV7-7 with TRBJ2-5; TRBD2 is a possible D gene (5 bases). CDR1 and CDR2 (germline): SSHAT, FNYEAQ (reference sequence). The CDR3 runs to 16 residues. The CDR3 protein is CASSLALGAGQETQYF. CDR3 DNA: TGTGCTAGCAGCTTAGCCTTGGGAGCTGGCCAAGAGACCCAGTACTTC.

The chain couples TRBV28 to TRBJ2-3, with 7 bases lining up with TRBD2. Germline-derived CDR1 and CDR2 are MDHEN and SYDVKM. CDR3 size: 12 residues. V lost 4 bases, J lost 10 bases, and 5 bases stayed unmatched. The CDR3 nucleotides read TGTGCCAGCAGTTCTCAGCGGGGTCCGCAGTATTTT. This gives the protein CASSSQRGPQYF.

The CDR3 DNA reads TGTGCCTGGAGGCCCCTAGCGGGACGCACAGATACGCAGTATTTT. Protein sequence: CAWRPLAGRTDTQYF. The chain carries TRBV30 and TRBJ2-3, with 9 bases identical to TRBD2. V dropped 3 bases and J dropped 1; count of bases not matched to a gene: 5. CDR1 GTSNPN and CDR2 SVGIG come from the germline V gene (reference sequence). The CDR3 has 15 amino acids. The full variable domain, with the rest looked up from reference TRBV30 and TRBJ2-3, is SQTIHQWPATLVQPVGSPLSLECTVEGTSNPNLYWYRQAAGRGLQLLFYSVGIGQISSEVPQNLSASRPQDRQFILSSKKLLLSDSGFYLCAWRPLAGRTDTQYFGPGTRLTVL.

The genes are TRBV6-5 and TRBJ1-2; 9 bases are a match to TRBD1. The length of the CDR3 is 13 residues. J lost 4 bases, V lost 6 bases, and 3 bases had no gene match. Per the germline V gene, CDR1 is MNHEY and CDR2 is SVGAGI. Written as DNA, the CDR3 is TGTGCCAGCAGGTCGGGACAGGGCTATGGCTACACCTTC. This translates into CASRSGQGYGYTF.

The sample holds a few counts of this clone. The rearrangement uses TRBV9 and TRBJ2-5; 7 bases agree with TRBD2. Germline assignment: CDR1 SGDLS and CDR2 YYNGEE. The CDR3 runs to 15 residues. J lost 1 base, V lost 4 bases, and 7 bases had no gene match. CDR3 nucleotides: TGTGCCAGCAGCCCCAGCGGGACTCTCCAAGAGACCCAGTACTTC. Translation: CASSPSGTLQETQYF.

CDR3 sequence reads: CRTGTSSYEQYF. In DNA, the CDR3 is TGTCGGACAGGGACGAGCTCCTACGAGCAGTACTTC. The rearrangement uses TRBV28 and TRBJ2-7; 8 nucleotides align to TRBD1. Germline V gene data show CDR1 as MDHEN and CDR2 as SYDVKM. The CDR3 extends over 12 amino acids. Combining the CDR3 with reference TRBV28 and TRBJ2-7 gives the whole variable domain DVKVTQSSRYLVKRTGEKVFLECVQDMDHENMFWYRQDPGLGLRLIYFSYDVKMKEKGDIPEGYSVSREKKERFSLILESASTNQTSMYLCRTGTSSYEQYFGPGTRLTVT.

The chain's CDR3 is CASSSATSGDYEQYF. Written as DNA, the CDR3 is TGTGCCAGCAGTTCTGCGACTAGCGGGGACTACGAGCAGTACTTC. This chain links TRBV6-5 with TRBJ2-7; 11 bases match TRBD2. This CDR3 comprises 15 residues. Germline values: CDR1 MNHEY, CDR2 SVGAGI. With 4 bases clipped from V and 3 bases from J, the junction kept 5 bases outside the gene matches.

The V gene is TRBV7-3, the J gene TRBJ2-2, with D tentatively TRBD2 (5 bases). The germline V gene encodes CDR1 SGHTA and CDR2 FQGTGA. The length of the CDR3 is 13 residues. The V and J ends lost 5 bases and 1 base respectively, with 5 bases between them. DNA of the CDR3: TGTGCCAGCAGCCGGGAGAACACCGGGGAGCTGTTTTTT. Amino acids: CASSRENTGELFF.

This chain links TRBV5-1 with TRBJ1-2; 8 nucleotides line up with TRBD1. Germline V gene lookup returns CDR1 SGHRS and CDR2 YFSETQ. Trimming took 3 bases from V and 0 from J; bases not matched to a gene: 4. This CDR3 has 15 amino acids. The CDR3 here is CASSSQGVANYGYTF. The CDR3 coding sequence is TGCGCCAGCAGCTCACAGGGGGTAGCTAACTATGGCTACACCTTC. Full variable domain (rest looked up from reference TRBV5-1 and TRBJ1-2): KAGVTQTPRYLIKTRGQQVTLSCSPISGHRSVSWYQQTPGQGLQFLFEYFSETQRNKGNFPGRFSGRQFSNSRSEMNVSTLELGDSALYLCASSSQGVANYGYTFGSGTRLTVV.

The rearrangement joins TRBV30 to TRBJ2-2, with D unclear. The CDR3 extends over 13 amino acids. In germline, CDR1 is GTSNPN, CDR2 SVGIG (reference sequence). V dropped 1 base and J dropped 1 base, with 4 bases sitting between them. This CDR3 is CAWSAVNTGELFF. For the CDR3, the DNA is TGTGCCTGGAGTGCGGTGAACACCGGGGAGCTGTTTTTT.

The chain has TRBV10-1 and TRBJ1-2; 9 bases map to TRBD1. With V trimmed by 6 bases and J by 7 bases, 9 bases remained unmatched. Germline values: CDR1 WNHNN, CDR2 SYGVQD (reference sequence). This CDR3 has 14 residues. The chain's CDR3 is CASRAGQGRTGYTF. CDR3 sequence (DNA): TGCGCCAGCAGGGCCGGACAGGGGAGAACTGGCTACACCTTC.

The CDR3 protein is CASSDPRGGAGNIQYF. In nucleotides, the CDR3 is TGTGCCAGCAGCGACCCGCGCGGGGGGGCCGGGAACATTCAGTACTTC. The J gene is TRBJ2-4, the V gene TRBV9; 9 bases align to TRBD2. With 3 bases clipped from V and 7 bases from J, the junction kept 11 bases outside the gene matches. CDR1 SGDLS and CDR2 YYNGEE come from the germline V gene. The CDR3 extends over 16 amino acids.

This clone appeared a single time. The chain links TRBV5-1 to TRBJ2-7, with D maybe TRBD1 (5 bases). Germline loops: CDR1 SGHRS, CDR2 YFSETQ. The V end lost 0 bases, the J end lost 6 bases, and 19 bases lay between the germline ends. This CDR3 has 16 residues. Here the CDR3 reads CASSLGSQGPRAEQYF. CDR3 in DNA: TGCGCCAGCAGCTTGGGGAGCCAAGGCCCCAGGGCCGAGCAGTACTTC.

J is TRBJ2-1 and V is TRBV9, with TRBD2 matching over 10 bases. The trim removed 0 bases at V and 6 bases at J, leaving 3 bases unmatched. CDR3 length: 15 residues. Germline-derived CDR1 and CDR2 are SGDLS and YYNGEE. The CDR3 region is CASSVEPSGGNEQFF. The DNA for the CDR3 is TGTGCCAGCAGCGTAGAGCCTAGCGGGGGCAATGAGCAGTTCTTC.

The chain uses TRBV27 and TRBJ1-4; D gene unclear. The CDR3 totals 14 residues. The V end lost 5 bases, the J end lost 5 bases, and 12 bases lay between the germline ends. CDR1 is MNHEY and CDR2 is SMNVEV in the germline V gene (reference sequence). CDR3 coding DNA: TGTGCCAGCAGTGAGAGGAGGAAAAATGAAAAACTGTTTTTT. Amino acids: CASSERRKNEKLFF.

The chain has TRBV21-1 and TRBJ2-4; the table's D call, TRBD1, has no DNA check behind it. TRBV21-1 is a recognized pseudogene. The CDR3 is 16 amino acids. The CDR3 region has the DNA TGTGCCAGCAGCAATCGGACAGGGCTAGCCAAAAACATTCAGTACTTC. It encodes CASSNRTGLAKNIQYF.

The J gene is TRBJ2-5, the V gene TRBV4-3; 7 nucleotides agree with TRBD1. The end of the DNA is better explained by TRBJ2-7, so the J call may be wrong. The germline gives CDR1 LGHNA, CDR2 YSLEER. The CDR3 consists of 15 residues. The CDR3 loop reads CASSHGPGTEYEQYF. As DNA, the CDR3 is TGCGCCAGCAGCCATGGGCCTGGGACAGAATACGAGCAGTACTTC.